This TCR beta chain is drawn from a study of blood T cell repertoires in COVID-19. Study-level information: The samples span acute and convalescent COVID-19 from the United States, Italy and Spain. PBMCs, B-cell-depleted T cells, or T cells were the source of the cDNA or gDNA that made up the material.

CDR3 length: 14 amino acids. The V gene's germline CDR1 is LNHNV and CDR2 YYDKDF (reference sequence). Trimming took 0 bases from V and 5 from J, leaving 10 bases between them. Methods used by the authors: The assay estimated nucleated cells by amplifying reference gene primers. Profiled with immunoSEQ multiplex PCR; TCRdb holds only in-frame clones, not every one. D and trimming come from the DNA, and the V and J calls and clone size come from that table. The profile shows approximately 26,000 clones, around 82% of them singletons. This chain joins TRBV15 and TRBJ2-5; D ambiguous. Sequencing used peripheral blood. The sequence was collected from an elderly man with active or convalescent COVID-19. In nucleotides, the CDR3 is TGTGCCACCAGCAGAGATTGGGTAGCTGAGACCCAGTACTTC. As protein: CATSRDWVAETQYF. The full variable domain, completed using reference TRBV15 and TRBJ2-5, is DAMVIQNPRYQVTQFGKPVTLSCSQTLNHNVMYWYQQKSSQAPKLLFHYYDKDFNNEADTPDNFQSRRPNTSFCFLDIRSPGLGDTAMYLCATSRDWVAETQYFGPGTRLLVL.